The 28 T cell receptor beta chains listed next were all sequenced from one sample in a study of T cells after yellow fever vaccination. TCRdb fed the 5' RACE reads into MiXCR, producing one record per CDR3 protein. The table shows about 550,000 distinct CDR3 sequences, with approximately 21% occurring only once. The sequencing used PBMCs, collected 15 days after the yellow fever booster vaccination. These receptors were taken from a man younger than 40 who received the YFV17D yellow fever vaccine.

This chain links TRBV6-2 or TRBV6-3 with TRBJ2-7; 8 nucleotides match TRBD1. Germline V gene lookup returns CDR1 MNHEY and CDR2 SVGEGT. The trim removed 0 bases at V and 7 bases at J, leaving 11 bases unmatched. CDR3 length: 16 amino acids. The chain's CDR3 is CASSYSRTGPTTEQYF. Written as DNA, the CDR3 is TGTGCCAGCAGTTACTCTAGGACAGGGCCAACGACGGAGCAGTACTTC.

In this sample, this clonotype turned up a few times. V usage is TRBV4-3 and J usage is TRBJ2-1; 9 positions match TRBD2. J was trimmed by 4 bases and V by 0 bases; bases with no gene match: 7. The CDR3 is made up of 17 amino acids. CDR1 is LGHNA, CDR2 YSLEER, per germline. The CDR3 DNA reads as TGCGCCAGCAGCCAAGATCGGGCACTAGCGGGTTACAATGAGCAGTTCTTC. Its translation: CASSQDRALAGYNEQFF.

V and J are TRBV5-1 and TRBJ2-1; possibly TRBD2 for D (5 bases). Germline V gene data show CDR1 as SGHRS and CDR2 as YFSETQ. V was trimmed by 0 bases and J by 6 bases, leaving 16 bases between them. The CDR3 extends over 16 amino acids. The CDR3: CASSLEEAALRNEQFF. The CDR3 nucleotides are TGCGCCAGCAGCTTGGAGGAGGCGGCCCTGCGCAATGAGCAGTTCTTC.

This clonotype was seen only a few times. The CDR3 loop is CASTVQAFYDTEAFF. The CDR3 nucleotides read TGTGCCAGCACCGTCCAAGCGTTTTACGACACTGAAGCTTTCTTT. This sequence joins TRBV12-3 or TRBV12-4 and TRBJ1-1; the D is unclear. The CDR3 loop spans 15 amino acids. The V end lost 7 bases, the J end lost 3 bases, and 18 bases lay between the germline ends.

This chain links TRBV12-3 or TRBV12-4 with TRBJ2-1; 7 positions agree with TRBD1. Germline trimming cut 6 bases from V and 10 bases from J; bases unmatched to any gene: 9. The CDR3 covers 13 residues. This CDR3 reads CASSRGISVEQFF. CDR3 coding DNA: TGTGCCAGCAGCAGGGGGATCTCCGTGGAGCAGTTCTTC.

This chain connects TRBV6-2 or TRBV6-3 to TRBJ2-1; 13 bases line up with TRBD2. V dropped 6 bases and J dropped 0; count of bases not matched to a gene: 2. The CDR3 is 16 residues long. Germline V lookup: CDR1 MNHEY, CDR2 SVGEGT. The CDR3 bases are TGTGCCAGCAGGGGACTAGCGGGGAGCTCCTACAATGAGCAGTTCTTC. This sequence encodes CASRGLAGSSYNEQFF.

The chain combines TRBV12-3 or TRBV12-4 with TRBJ2-7; 10 bases align to TRBD2. The CDR3 extends over 14 amino acids. V shed 7 bases, J shed 1 base, and the junction held 4 bases outside the gene matches. CDR3 region: CASNPGLASYEQYF. The CDR3 DNA follows: TGTGCCAGCAATCCGGGACTAGCGTCCTACGAGCAGTACTTC.

This clonotype occurred a few times. This chain uses TRBV6-5 with TRBJ2-7; tentative D call: TRBD2 (6 bases). Trimming pared 0 bases from V and 3 bases from J, leaving 12 bases between. The CDR3 length is 15 residues. Germline V lookup: CDR1 MNHEY, CDR2 SVGAGI. The CDR3 here is CASSYSWRGGYEQYF. The DNA for the CDR3 is TGTGCCAGCAGTTACTCATGGAGGGGTGGCTACGAGCAGTACTTC.

This chain uses TRBV20-1 with TRBJ1-2, with unresolved D. Germline V lookup: CDR1 DFQATT, CDR2 SNEGSKA (reference sequence). Trimming pared 3 bases from V and 5 bases from J, leaving 7 bases between. The CDR3 has 11 amino acids. The CDR3 is CSARVDYGYTF. CDR3 DNA: TGCAGTGCTAGGGTAGATTATGGCTACACCTTC.

CDR3 protein: CSAREGFYEQYF. CDR3 sequence (DNA): TGCAGTGCTAGAGAAGGGTTCTACGAGCAGTACTTC. V and J are TRBV20-1 and TRBJ2-7; D not resolved. Trimming shortened V by 0 bases and J by 3 bases, and 6 bases separated the two germline ends. The CDR3 totals 12 residues. Germline-derived CDR1 and CDR2 are DFQATT and SNEGSKA (reference sequence).

This clonotype was seen more than once but under ten times. This chain uses TRBV7-2 with TRBJ2-7; no firm D call. The V gene's germline CDR1 is SGHTA and CDR2 FQGNSA. This CDR3 has 13 residues. Between the trimmed V and J ends, which lost 2 bases and 6 bases, there was a span of 11 bases. The CDR3 DNA is TGTGCCAGCAGCTTAACCTCGGGCGCCGAGCAGTACTTC. Its translation is CASSLTSGAEQYF.

This clonotype was picked up a small number of times. The rearrangement joins TRBV28 to TRBJ1-1, with D uncertain. Germline loops: CDR1 MDHEN, CDR2 SYDVKM. V lost 6 bases and J 7 bases, leaving 18 bases between the germline ends. The CDR3 has 14 amino acids. The CDR3 DNA sequence: TGTGCCAGCAGCCCCGGGAGCCCTCCCGGTGAAGCTTTCTTT. This encodes CASSPGSPPGEAFF.

This clonotype was detected a few times. The J gene is TRBJ2-2, the V gene TRBV28, with 7 positions matching TRBD1. The trim removed 4 bases at V and 0 bases at J, leaving 5 bases unmatched. This CDR3 is built from 16 residues. Germline CDR1 reads MDHEN; CDR2 reads SYDVKM. CDR3 sequence reads: CASSWTGTANTGELFF. In nucleotides, the CDR3 is TGTGCCAGCAGTTGGACCGGGACAGCGAACACCGGGGAGCTGTTTTTT.

The gene calls are TRBV5-1 and TRBJ2-7; 9 positions match TRBD2. The CDR3 totals 16 residues. Germline V gene lookup returns CDR1 SGHRS and CDR2 YFSETQ. The junction had 10 bases not matched to a gene; V was cut back by 0 bases and J by 6 bases. The CDR3 DNA reads as TGCGCCAGCAGCTTGGCCGGGGCGGGAGGGCCGGCCGAGCAGTACTTC. Protein sequence: CASSLAGAGGPAEQYF.

The genes are TRBV12-3 or TRBV12-4 and TRBJ2-7; 9 nucleotides line up with TRBD2. This CDR3 is 16 amino acids long. V shed 6 bases and J 4 bases; nucleotides not matched to a gene: 13. The CDR3 bases are TGTGCCAGCAGACCCCCGGGGCTAGCGGGAAGTTACGAGCAGTACTTC. Residues: CASRPPGLAGSYEQYF.

This clonotype was seen more than once but under ten times. The J gene is TRBJ1-6, the V gene TRBV28, with unresolved D. The V gene lost 6 bases and the J gene lost 4 bases, with 7 bases spanning the gap. CDR1 MDHEN and CDR2 SYDVKM come from the germline V gene. CDR3 length: 13 amino acids. The CDR3 DNA sequence: TGTGCCAGCAGGCGGGGATATAATTCACCCCTCCACTTT. Its protein product is CASRRGYNSPLHF.

This chain links TRBV19 with TRBJ2-1, with D possibly matching TRBD2 (5 bases). Germline V gives CDR1 LNHDA, CDR2 SQIVND (reference sequence). The CDR3 covers 12 residues. The CDR3 region is CSGLWGTNEQFF. The DNA of the CDR3 is TGTTCCGGACTCTGGGGAACCAATGAGCAGTTCTTC.

V and J are TRBV18 and TRBJ1-5; weak D call: TRBD1 (5 bases). CDR1 KGHSH and CDR2 LQKENI come from the germline V gene. CDR3 length: 12 residues. Deletions cut 3 bases from V and 5 bases from J, with 5 bases between. CDR3: CASSPGDQPQHF. The CDR3 DNA sequence: TGTGCCAGCTCACCGGGGGATCAGCCCCAGCATTTT.

This clonotype was detected only a few times. This sequence joins TRBV3-1 and TRBJ2-7; D possibly corresponds to TRBD2 (6 bases). This CDR3 region has 14 residues. The ends were cut back, 2 bases at V and 3 bases at J, with 11 bases in the middle. Looked up from germline, CDR1 is LGHDT and CDR2 is YNNKEL (reference sequence). The CDR3 region is CASSQSGDFYEQYF. The CDR3 DNA reads as TGTGCCAGCAGCCAATCGGGAGACTTCTACGAGCAGTACTTC.

This clonotype was counted a few times. The chain is built from TRBV5-1 and TRBJ2-2; D perhaps matches TRBD1 (5 bases). Deletions cut 3 bases from V and 10 bases from J, with 10 bases between. The CDR3 runs 12 residues. Germline V CDR1 and CDR2: SGHRS, YFSETQ. Written as DNA, the CDR3 is TGCGCCAGCAGCTACAAAGGGGAGGAGCTGTTTTTT. Amino acids: CASSYKGEELFF.

This clonotype was counted a few times. The V gene is TRBV5-1, the J gene TRBJ2-5; D is unclear. This CDR3 comprises 14 residues. CDR1 SGHRS and CDR2 YFSETQ come from the germline V gene. The ends were cut back, 4 bases at V and 3 bases at J, with 13 bases in the middle. The CDR3 DNA reads TGCGCCAGCAGCCCGGGCGCCCTGGAAGAGACCCAGTACTTC. Amino acid sequence: CASSPGALEETQYF.

This clonotype was counted a few times. The V call is TRBV4-2, the J call TRBJ2-7, with a weak D call TRBD2 (6 bases). Between the trimmed V and J ends, which lost 5 bases and 5 bases, there was a span of 25 bases. Germline CDR1 is LGHNA and CDR2 is YNFKEQ. The CDR3 contains 17 residues. The CDR3 DNA is TGTGCCAGCAGCAGTCCTGGATTTCCGGGAGTAGGCGACGAGCAGTACTTC. Protein: CASSSPGFPGVGDEQYF.

This chain's CDR3 is CASSLVVGVVIQYF. CDR3 DNA sequence: TGTGCCAGCAGTTTGGTGGTGGGAGTTGTCATTCAGTACTTC. The chain combines TRBV28 with TRBJ2-4, with TRBD2 as a possible D gene (5 bases). Deletions cut 3 bases from V and 9 bases from J, with 15 bases between. Germline CDR1 MDHEN, CDR2 SYDVKM. The CDR3 length is 14 residues. Full variable domain (rest looked up from reference TRBV28 and TRBJ2-4): DVKVTQSSRYLVKRTGEKVFLECVQDMDHENMFWYRQDPGLGLRLIYFSYDVKMKEKGDIPEGYSVSREKKERFSLILESASTNQTSMYLCASSLVVGVVIQYFGAGTRLSVL.

This clonotype was observed a few times. The chain recombines TRBV25-1 with TRBJ2-7, with 11 bases that match TRBD2. Unmatched junction bases numbered 2, after V lost 2 bases and J lost 5 bases. Germline V gene lookup returns CDR1 MGHDK and CDR2 SYGVNS. The CDR3 totals 14 residues. The CDR3 spells CASSEQGLADEQYF. CDR3 nucleotides: TGTGCCAGCAGTGAACAGGGACTAGCGGACGAGCAGTACTTC.

A word on this clonotype: A read error is possible here, since a much larger clone lies one base away. The gene calls are TRBV11-2 and TRBJ2-3, with D maybe TRBD1 (5 bases). This CDR3 has 16 residues. The germline CDR1 and CDR2 sequences are SGHAT and FQNNGV. The V gene lost 4 bases and the J gene lost 2 bases, with 16 bases spanning the gap. The CDR3 is CASSSDLQGYTDTQYF. CDR3 nucleotide sequence: TGTGCCAGCAGCTCAGATCTTCAGGGATACACAGATACGCAGTATTTT. The variable domain in full, with the rest retrieved from reference TRBV11-2 and TRBJ2-3, is EAGVAQSPRYKIIEKRQSVAFWCNPISGHATLYWYQQILGQGPKLLIQFQNNGVVDDSQLPKDRFSAERLKGVDSTLKIQPAKLEDSAVYLCASSSDLQGYTDTQYFGPGTRLTVL.

Only a few counts were recorded for this clonotype. The V gene is TRBV7-2, the J gene TRBJ2-1; D is undetermined. Germline CDR1 and CDR2: SGHTA and FQGNSA. CDR3 size: 16 residues. Trimming pared 3 bases from V and 0 bases from J, leaving 12 bases between. CDR3 DNA sequence: TGTGCCAGCAGCTTTGGATCTGGGTCCTCCTACAATGAGCAGTTCTTC. This codes for CASSFGSGSSYNEQFF. Variable domain in full (rest from reference TRBV7-2 and TRBJ2-1): GAGVSQSPSNKVTEKGKDVELRCDPISGHTALYWYRQSLGQGLEFLIYFQGNSAPDKSGLPSDRFSAERTGGSVSTLTIQRTQQEDSAVYLCASSFGSGSSYNEQFFGPGTRLTVL.

This clonotype was detected only a few times. This chain joins TRBV7-9 and TRBJ2-2, with D hard to call. The CDR3 extends over 14 amino acids. Germline V lookup: CDR1 SEHNR, CDR2 FQNEAQ (reference sequence). V shed 7 bases and J shed 3 bases, with 12 bases lying between them. The CDR3 loop is CASKNDPYTGELFF. For the CDR3, the DNA is TGTGCCAGCAAAAATGACCCCTACACCGGGGAGCTGTTTTTT.

The chain combines TRBV7-6 with TRBJ2-3, with TRBD2 identical over 9 bases. The germline V gene encodes CDR1 SGHVS and CDR2 FNYEAQ. The CDR3 consists of 15 residues. Trimming took 5 bases from V and 4 from J; bases not matched to a gene: 7. CDR3 DNA: TGTGCCAGCAGCGTGGGCGGGAGGGTCGCAGATACGCAGTATTTT. Encoded protein: CASSVGGRVADTQYF. The full variable domain, in which reference TRBV7-6 and TRBJ2-3 provide the parts outside the CDR3, is GAGVSQSPRYKVTKRGQDVALRCDPISGHVSLYWYRQALGQGPEFLTYFNYEAQQDKSGLPNDRFSAERPEGSISTLTIQRTEQRDSAMYRCASSVGGRVADTQYFGPGTRLTVL.